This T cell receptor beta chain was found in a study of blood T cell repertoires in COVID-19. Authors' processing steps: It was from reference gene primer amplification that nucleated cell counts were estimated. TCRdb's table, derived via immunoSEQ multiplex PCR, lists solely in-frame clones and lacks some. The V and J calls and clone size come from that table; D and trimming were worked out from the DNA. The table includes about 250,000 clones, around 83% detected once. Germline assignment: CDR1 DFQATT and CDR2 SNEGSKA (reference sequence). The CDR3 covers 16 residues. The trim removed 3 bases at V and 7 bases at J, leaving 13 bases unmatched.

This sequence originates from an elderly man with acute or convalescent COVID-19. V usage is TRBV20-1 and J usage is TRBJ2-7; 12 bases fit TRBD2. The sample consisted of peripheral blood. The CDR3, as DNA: TGCAGTGCTAGTGAGCCTAGCGGGGGGGCCTTAGGAGAGCAGTACTTC. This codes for CSASEPSGGALGEQYF.